Listed here are 15 T cell receptor beta chains from one sample, sequenced in a study of blood T cell repertoires in COVID-19 (dated by TCRdb to about 2020). Library preparation employed the immunoSEQ multiplex PCR assay. In its TCRdb copy, this immuneACCESS table keeps in-frame sequences only and misses some clones. Where compared with another copy, unresolved V genes explain less than half of these, and the others have no known cause. For this sample there are a few hundred thousand clones; 70% to 90% appear just once. Clones ranked in the top ten supply 0.95% to 1.5% of the sample. Sequencing was carried out using PBMCs or T cells enriched from blood (not recorded which). These receptors all stem from a woman in her 40s with acute COVID-19.

V usage is TRBV6-2 or TRBV6-3 and J usage is TRBJ1-2; 11 bases align to TRBD1. From germline, CDR1 is MNHEY and CDR2 SVGEGT. V lost 6 bases to trimming and J lost 4 bases; unmatched junction nucleotides: 4. The CDR3 is 14 residues long. CDR3 sequence (DNA): TGTGCCAGCAGCCGGGACAGGGGGACCTATGGCTACACCTTC. Protein sequence: CASSRDRGTYGYTF.

The chain links TRBV29-1 to TRBJ1-2; 7 nucleotides match TRBD1. This CDR3 is built from 16 residues. The junction had 11 bases not matched to a gene; V was cut back by 0 bases and J by 4 bases. The germline gives CDR1 SQVTM, CDR2 ANQGSEA. CDR3 nucleotide sequence: TGCAGCGTTGAAGACCCGTACTTGACAGGGACCTATGGCTACACCTTC. Its protein is CSVEDPYLTGTYGYTF.

The genes are TRBV5-5 and TRBJ2-7, with 7 nucleotides matching TRBD1. The CDR3 consists of 14 residues. CDR1 and CDR2 from the germline V gene are SGHKS and YYEKEE (reference sequence). V lost 3 bases, J lost 3 bases, and 6 bases stayed unmatched. CDR3 sequence (DNA): TGTGCCAGCAGCTCGACCTGGACAGGCTACGAGCAGTACGTC. Amino acid sequence: CASSSTWTGYEQYV.

The DNA of the CDR3 is TGTGCCAGCAGACAACTTACAGGGGGCCCCACTGAAGCTTTCTTT. Protein: CASRQLTGGPTEAFF. The chain uses TRBV9 and TRBJ1-1; the match to TRBD1 covers 9 bases. Germline lookup yields CDR1 SGDLS and CDR2 YYNGEE. The CDR3 consists of 15 residues. Trimming at V came to 5 bases and at J to 4 bases, leaving 9 bases not matched to a gene.

The gene calls are TRBV3-1 (or the pseudogene TRBV3-2) and TRBJ2-1, with a weak D call TRBD1 (5 bases). The CDR3 length is 15 residues. The germline V and J ends were trimmed by 1 base and 6 bases, with 13 bases remaining between them. Germline V gene sequence: CDR1 LGHDT, CDR2 YNNKEL (reference sequence). The CDR3 DNA sequence: TGTGCCAGCAGCCAAGGGTTGGGGCCGGGCAATGAGCAGTTCTTC. It codes for CASSQGLGPGNEQFF.

CDR3 protein: CASTRTGLNVGNEQFF. The CDR3 DNA sequence: TGTGCCAGTACCCGAACAGGGCTGAACGTGGGCAATGAGCAGTTCTTC. The chain links TRBV19 to TRBJ2-1; a possible D gene is TRBD1 (6 bases). The V and J ends lost 7 bases and 6 bases respectively, with 22 bases between them. Germline V gives CDR1 LNHDA, CDR2 SQIVND (reference sequence). The CDR3 extends over 16 amino acids. Filled out from reference TRBV19 and TRBJ2-1, the complete variable domain reads DGGITQSPKYLFRKEGQNVTLSCEQNLNHDAMYWYRQDPGQGLRLIYYSQIVNDFQKGDIAEGYSVSREKKESFPLTVTSAQKNPTAFYLCASTRTGLNVGNEQFFGPGTRLTVL.

This chain connects TRBV7-8 to TRBJ2-7; tentatively, D is TRBD1 (6 bases). V gave up 5 bases and J gave up 4 bases, with 15 bases separating them. The CDR3 runs to 14 residues. Germline V CDR1 and CDR2: SGHVS, FQNEAQ. CDR3 loop: CASSERDTLYEQYV. The CDR3 nucleotides are TGTGCCAGCAGCGAACGGGACACTCTTTACGAGCAGTACGTC.

The rearrangement joins TRBV4-3 to TRBJ1-3; D perhaps matches TRBD1 (5 bases). The CDR3 consists of 16 residues. Trimming cost V 4 bases and J 0 bases, with 13 bases left between them. Germline V gives CDR1 LGHNA, CDR2 YSLEER. CDR3 region: CASSLGAGHSGNTIYF. The CDR3 region has the DNA TGCGCCAGCAGCCTTGGAGCAGGGCACTCTGGAAACACCATATATTTT.

V is TRBV19 and J is TRBJ2-1; 11 positions match TRBD2. The germline V gene encodes CDR1 LNHDA and CDR2 SQIVND (reference sequence). This CDR3 has 15 residues. Losses at the gene ends were 3 bases for V and 8 bases for J; bases not matched to a gene: 6. Here the CDR3 reads CASSIKLAGGYEQFF. The CDR3 coding sequence is TGTGCCAGTAGTATTAAGCTAGCGGGAGGTTATGAGCAGTTCTTC.

The chain employs TRBV6-5 and TRBJ2-6, with a tentative D call TRBD1 (6 bases). Looked up from germline, CDR1 is MNHEY and CDR2 is SVGAGI. V shed 0 bases and J shed 1 base, with 7 bases lying between them. CDR3 size: 16 residues. In DNA, the CDR3 is TGTGCCAGCAGTTACTCCACAGGGTCTGGGGCCAACGTCCTGACTTTC. Its protein product is CASSYSTGSGANVLTF.

This sequence joins TRBV7-2 and TRBJ1-3, with D uncertain. The V end was cut by 5 bases, the J end by 1 base, with 12 bases between. Germline CDR1 reads SGHTA; CDR2 reads FQGNSA. This CDR3 is 15 amino acids long. The CDR3 protein is CASSRFGSSGNTIYF. The CDR3, as DNA: TGTGCCAGCAGCCGCTTCGGGTCGTCTGGAAACACCATATATTTT.

CDR3 region: CASSDRQAVGAEAFF. CDR3 DNA sequence: TGTGCCAGTAGTGACCGACAGGCTGTCGGGGCTGAAGCTTTCTTT. This chain links TRBV19 with TRBJ1-1, with D possibly being TRBD1 (6 bases). Trimming cost V 5 bases and J 6 bases, with 19 bases left between them. Looked up from germline, CDR1 is LNHDA and CDR2 is SQIVND (reference sequence). The CDR3 runs to 15 residues.

V and J are TRBV10-3 and TRBJ1-5, with TRBD1 as a possible D gene (6 bases). Trimming stripped 10 bases from V and 6 bases from J, with 16 bases between. CDR1 and CDR2 (germline): ENHRY, SYGVKD. The CDR3 consists of 13 residues. CDR3 loop: CATAQGGFQPQHF. The CDR3 nucleotides are TGTGCCACGGCACAGGGCGGCTTTCAGCCCCAGCATTTT.

The V and J genes are TRBV24-1 and TRBJ1-2; 7 bases fit TRBD1. V shed 4 bases, J shed 4 bases, and the junction held 11 bases outside the gene matches. The CDR3 loop spans 16 amino acids. Germline CDR1 KGHDR, CDR2 SFDVKD. The CDR3 DNA is TGTGCCACCAGTGACTCCGGAGCAGGGGGGTTCTATGGCTACACCTTC. Translation: CATSDSGAGGFYGYTF.

This clone was seen a handful of times. The chain joins TRBV25-1 to TRBJ2-1; D gene ambiguous. The CDR3 loop spans 12 amino acids. The germline gives CDR1 MGHDK, CDR2 SYGVNS. The V gene lost 5 bases and the J gene lost 8 bases, with 10 bases spanning the gap. The CDR3 nucleotides read TGTGCCAGCAGTATTCGGGTCTATGAGCAGTTCTTC. Its protein is CASSIRVYEQFF.